The clone carrying this T cell receptor beta chain was seen many times. The antigen is undetermined. The sample comes from a study of breast tumors, draining lymph nodes, adjacent tissues. General study findings and limits: Most tumor T cells seemingly derive from lymph node, then expand in tumor. The lymph node origin of tumor T cells was framed as consistent with a hypothesis, not demonstrated. Luminal-like breast cancer showed significantly greater tumor-nontumor repertoire similarity than basal-like breast cancer did.

Germline values: CDR1 LGHNA, CDR2 YNFKEQ. The CDR3 has 15 residues. Trimming removed 4 bases at V and 9 bases at J, with 19 bases between. MiXCR, run by TCRdb on the multiplex PCR reads, gives a single entry per CDR3 protein. The sample holds about 180,000 distinct CDR3 sequences, around a third seen once. The lymph nodes were axillary draining lymph nodes from breast cancer patients. The V call is TRBV4-2, the J call TRBJ2-1, with D possibly TRBD2 on 7 matching bases. The material sequenced was axillary lymph node tissue. The sequence came from a female donor with breast cancer. Some clones in this sample may be carry-over from other donors' samples. For the CDR3, the DNA is TGTGCCAGCAGCCGGGACTACAGGGACGGGAGTGAGCAGTTCTTC. This codes for CASSRDYRDGSEQFF.